One sample yielded the 8 T cell receptor beta chains listed below, sequenced in a study of blood T cell repertoires in COVID-19 (dated by TCRdb to about 2020). Preparation of the library involved the immunoSEQ multiplex PCR assay. As stored in TCRdb, this immuneACCESS dataset retains in-frame rearrangements with V and J assigned. A fraction of the clones does not appear; measured against another copy, unresolved V genes explain less than half of the discrepancy, and the remainder lacks a known reason. The sample has some 160,000 clones on record, approximately 85% of them singletons. The top ten clones comprise less than 3.5% of the sample. The specimen was peripheral blood. The receptors shown here come from a woman aged 80 or over with COVID-19, enrolled during active disease.

The CDR3 DNA reads as TGTGCCAGCAGCGCCGAAAGAGGGACAGCCCAGAGCTCCTACAATGAGCAGTTCTTC. Translating it yields CASSAERGTAQSSYNEQFF. The chain recombines TRBV9 with TRBJ2-1; TRBD1 matches at 7 bases. Germline trimming cut 3 bases from V and 0 bases from J; bases unmatched to any gene: 15. Germline-derived CDR1 and CDR2 are SGDLS and YYNGEE. The CDR3 length is 19 residues.

This chain connects TRBV5-5 to TRBJ2-6, with 8 positions matching TRBD1. The CDR3 totals 16 residues. The V gene's germline CDR1 is SGHKS and CDR2 YYEKEE (reference sequence). Unmatched junction bases numbered 5, after V lost 2 bases and J lost 4 bases. CDR3 protein: CASSFQGARGANVLTF. The CDR3 nucleotides read TGTGCCAGCAGCTTTCAGGGGGCACGCGGGGCCAACGTCCTGACTTTC.

The chain links TRBV5-4 to TRBJ2-7; TRBD2 is a possible D gene (6 bases). V lost 4 bases and J lost 2, with 16 bases in between. The CDR3 has 15 amino acids. Germline CDR1 and CDR2: SGHNT and YYREEE (reference sequence). The CDR3 sequence is CASSPGLRGAYEQYF. The CDR3 DNA is TGTGCCAGCAGCCCGGGACTGCGGGGAGCCTACGAGCAGTACTTC.

The V and J genes are TRBV6-4 and TRBJ2-7; the D gene is possibly TRBD1 (6 bases). Germline V gene lookup returns CDR1 MRHNA and CDR2 SNTAGT. The CDR3 contains 11 residues. The CDR3 protein is CQGTLSHEQYF. CDR3 bases: TGTCAGGGGACCCTATCCCACGAGCAGTACTTC.

The chain couples TRBV19 to TRBJ1-2; D unresolved. Germline CDR1 reads LNHDA; CDR2 reads SQIVND (reference sequence). Trimming stripped 5 bases from V and 4 bases from J, with 11 bases between. CDR3 size: 13 residues. CDR3 in amino acids: CASSDPNSYGYTF. The CDR3 nucleotides are TGTGCCAGTAGTGATCCCAACTCCTATGGCTACACCTTC.

The rearrangement joins TRBV5-6 to TRBJ1-2; D might be TRBD1 (5 bases). Germline assignment: CDR1 SGHDT and CDR2 YYEEEE. Between the trimmed V and J ends, which lost 2 bases and 2 bases, there was a span of 13 bases. The CDR3 has 15 amino acids. DNA for the CDR3: TGTGCCAGCAGCTTTTCCCCAGCAGGGAACTATGGCTACACCTTC. As protein: CASSFSPAGNYGYTF.

This chain links TRBV5-1 with TRBJ1-2; TRBD1 might be the D (6 bases). Trimming took 7 bases from V and 1 from J, leaving 11 bases between them. Per germline, CDR1 SGHRS and CDR2 YFSETQ. The CDR3 has 13 residues. Here the CDR3 reads CASGTWGNYGYTF. CDR3 in DNA: TGCGCCAGCGGGACATGGGGTAACTATGGCTACACCTTC.

The chain carries TRBV5-1 and TRBJ2-3; D might be TRBD2 (7 bases). CDR1 and CDR2 from the germline V gene are SGHRS and YFSETQ. The CDR3 covers 15 residues. Trimming pared 1 base from V and 3 bases from J, leaving 12 bases between. DNA of the CDR3: TGCGCCAGCAGCTTGCGGGGGGCGAGTACAGATACGCAGTATTTT. This codes for CASSLRGASTDTQYF. The variable domain in full, completed from reference TRBV5-1 and TRBJ2-3, reads KAGVTQTPRYLIKTRGQQVTLSCSPISGHRSVSWYQQTPGQGLQFLFEYFSETQRNKGNFPGRFSGRQFSNSRSEMNVSTLELGDSALYLCASSLRGASTDTQYFGPGTRLTVL.